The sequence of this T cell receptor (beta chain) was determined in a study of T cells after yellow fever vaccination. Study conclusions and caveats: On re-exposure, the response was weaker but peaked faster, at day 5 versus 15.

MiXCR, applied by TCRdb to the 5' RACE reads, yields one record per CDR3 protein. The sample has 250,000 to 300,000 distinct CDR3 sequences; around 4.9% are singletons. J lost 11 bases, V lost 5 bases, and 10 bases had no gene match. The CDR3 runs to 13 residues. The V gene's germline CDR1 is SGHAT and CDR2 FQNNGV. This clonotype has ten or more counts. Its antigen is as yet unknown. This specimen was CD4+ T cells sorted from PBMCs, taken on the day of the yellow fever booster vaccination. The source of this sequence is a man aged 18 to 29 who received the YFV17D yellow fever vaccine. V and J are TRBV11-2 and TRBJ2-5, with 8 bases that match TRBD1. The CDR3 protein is CASSRGRTGFQYF. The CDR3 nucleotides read TGTGCCAGCAGCCGGGGGAGGACAGGGTTTCAGTACTTC.